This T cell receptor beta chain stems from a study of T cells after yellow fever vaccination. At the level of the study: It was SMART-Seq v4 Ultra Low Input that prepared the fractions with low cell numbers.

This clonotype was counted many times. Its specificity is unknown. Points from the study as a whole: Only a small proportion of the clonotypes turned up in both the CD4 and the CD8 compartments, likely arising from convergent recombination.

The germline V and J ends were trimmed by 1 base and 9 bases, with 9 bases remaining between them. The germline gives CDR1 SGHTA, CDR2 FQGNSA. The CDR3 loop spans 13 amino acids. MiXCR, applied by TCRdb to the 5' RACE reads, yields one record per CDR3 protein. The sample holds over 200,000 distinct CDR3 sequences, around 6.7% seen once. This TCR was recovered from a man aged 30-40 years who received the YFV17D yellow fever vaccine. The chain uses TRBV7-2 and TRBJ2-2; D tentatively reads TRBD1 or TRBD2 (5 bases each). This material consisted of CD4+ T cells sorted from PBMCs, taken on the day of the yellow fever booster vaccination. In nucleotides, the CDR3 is TGTGCCAGCAGCTTAGGCTGGGACCGGGAGCTGTTTTTT. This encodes CASSLGWDRELFF.